Sequencing of this TCR beta chain was carried out in a study of blood T cell repertoires in COVID-19 (TCRdb year 2020). General notes on the study: Samples from collaborators originated in the United States, Italy and Spain and spanned both the acute and convalescent phases of COVID-19. Nearly every sample came with metadata listing a de-identified subject ID, COVID-19 status, age in years and sex. The prospective study material was composed of cDNA or gDNA derived from T cells, B-cell-depleted T cells, or PBMCs. HLA class I and class II types, where available, came from metadata supplied by the sample provider rather than from assay-based typing. Deeply sampled blood TCRbeta repertoires from subjects exposed to, actively infected with, or recovered from COVID-19 were included in the dataset. Samples came from the ongoing ImmuneRACE study (first 160 participants) plus 1,254 subjects from 6 global collaborators. The repertoires were released in a freely available public database meant as a resource for research on the immune response to SARS-CoV-2.

Summary of the overall study and its limitations: The quantity of clinical and demographic metadata differed by source and by participant and was supplied without curation.

TCRbeta CDR3 regions were amplified from genomic DNA using the immunoSEQ Assay, a bias-controlled multiplex PCR. The paper's processing steps were these. The number of nucleated cells in each sample was estimated from the amplification of reference gene primers within the assay. To quantify the absolute abundance of each unique TCRbeta CDR3 rearrangement, sequence reads were collapsed and filtered. For each sample, productive Simpson clonality was calculated as the square root of Simpson's diversity index across productive rearrangements. Imported from immuneACCESS, the table was reduced by TCRdb to in-frame sequences with V and J called. These copies leave out some clones; in studies compared against another copy, an unresolved V gene accounts for under half, and the cause of the remainder is not known. From that table come the V and J calls and clone size; the DNA was used to work out D and trimming. For this sample the table gives about 94,000 clones, of which 80% were detected only once. Around 20% of the sample goes to the ten largest clones.

The collaborating institutions used their own protocols to collect whole blood in K2EDTA tubes. For TCRbeta analysis, collaborators shipped samples as frozen whole blood, isolated PBMCs, or DNA extracted from either of those sample types. Of note for this clone: No antigen is known for it. No base qualities exist here, and no much larger clone lies one base off it.

The CDR1 and CDR2 encoded by the germline V gene (reference sequence) are MNHEY and SMNVEV. Trimming removed 0 bases from V and 4 bases from J, leaving 10 bases between the germline ends. There are 14 amino acids in the CDR3, from cysteine to phenylalanine inclusive. Only CDR3 DNA is held: 42 bases, read in frame from base 1. What was sequenced was peripheral blood. Rearrangement joined TRBV27 to TRBJ2-7; TRBD1 is possibly the D segment (6 matching bases). The receptor's source is a human donor in a cohort sampled during active COVID-19. The nucleotides are TGTGCCAGCAGTTTATCGTACAGGGCTTACGAGCAGTACTTC. The translation is CASSLSYRAYEQYF.